One sample yielded the 27 T cell receptor beta chains listed below, sequenced in a study of identifying expanded T cells in peripheral blood (dated by TCRdb to the late 2010s). The method behind the library was the immunoSEQ multiplex PCR assay. TCRdb obtained this table from immuneACCESS and retained in-frame rearrangements with V and J assigned. These tables miss some clones; where compared with another copy, unresolved V genes account for less than half of the shortfall, and the remainder is unexplained. Recorded for this sample are about 85,000 clones; 88% of them occurred a single time. Together, the top ten hold roughly 19% of the sample. The sequenced material came from blood. These receptors originate from a person between 18 and 75 years old in good health.

The chain has TRBV28 and TRBJ2-7; D is perhaps TRBD2 (7 bases). Trimming left V 5 bases short and J 2 bases short, with 19 bases between. In germline, CDR1 is MDHEN, CDR2 SYDVKM. CDR3 length: 16 residues. The chain's CDR3 is CASSRGGLVRTYEQYF. The CDR3 DNA reads as TGTGCCAGCAGTCGCGGGGGCCTTGTACGAACCTACGAGCAGTACTTC. Supplemented by reference TRBV28 and TRBJ2-7, the full variable domain reads DVKVTQSSRYLVKRTGEKVFLECVQDMDHENMFWYRQDPGLGLRLIYFSYDVKMKEKGDIPEGYSVSREKKERFSLILESASTNQTSMYLCASSRGGLVRTYEQYFGPGTRLTVT.

As DNA, the CDR3 is TGTGCCATCAGCGAGGACAGGGGGGAAAAACTGTTTTTT. This translates into CAISEDRGEKLFF. V usage is TRBV10-3 and J usage is TRBJ1-4; 10 bases fit TRBD1. The CDR3 is made up of 13 amino acids. J lost 8 bases, V lost 6 bases, and 3 bases had no gene match. CDR1 is ENHRY, CDR2 SYGVKD, per germline.

The chain couples TRBV14 to TRBJ1-3, with a weak D call TRBD1 (6 bases). Germline V gene data show CDR1 as SGHDN and CDR2 as FVKESK. V lost 1 base and J 4 bases, leaving 14 bases between the germline ends. The CDR3 has 16 residues. The CDR3 nucleotides are TGTGCCAGCAGCCAAGGCCCCCCCAGGGGCGGAAACACCATATATTTT. It yields the protein CASSQGPPRGGNTIYF.

V and J are TRBV5-6 and TRBJ1-6, with a possible D match to TRBD1 (5 bases). The CDR3 has 16 residues. Trimming shortened V by 0 bases and J by 3 bases, and 10 bases separated the two germline ends. Germline CDR1 SGHDT, CDR2 YYEEEE. CDR3 coding DNA: TGTGCCAGCAGCTTGGATGGGACGGTCTATAATTCACCCCTCCACTTT. It translates to CASSLDGTVYNSPLHF.

This chain joins TRBV4-1 and TRBJ1-1, with 10 bases identical to TRBD1. With 3 bases clipped from V and 5 bases from J, the junction kept 24 bases outside the gene matches. This CDR3 contains 21 residues. CDR1 and CDR2 from the germline V gene are MGHRA and YSYEKL. The CDR3 region has the DNA TGCGCCAGCAGCCATAAAATAGGGTTCGTCCCGGGACAGGGGCTGCGGACTGAAGCTTTCTTT. Protein: CASSHKIGFVPGQGLRTEAFF.

The chain joins TRBV5-4 to TRBJ2-3, with TRBD1 matching 10 bases. The junction had 16 bases not matched to a gene; V was cut back by 3 bases and J by 6 bases. Germline CDR1 SGHNT, CDR2 YYREEE (reference sequence). This CDR3 comprises 18 residues. This CDR3 is CASSYPRDRGLREDTQYF. Here the CDR3 DNA reads TGTGCCAGCAGCTACCCACGGGACAGGGGCCTTCGTGAGGATACGCAGTATTTT.

V gene TRBV28 combines with J gene TRBJ2-3, with a tentative D call TRBD1 (5 bases). The CDR3 is 15 residues long. Germline CDR1 and CDR2: MDHEN and SYDVKM. The V end lost 2 bases, the J end lost 8 bases, and 17 bases lay between the germline ends. The CDR3 is CASSLRQTLVSTQYF. CDR3 coding DNA: TGTGCCAGCAGTTTACGACAGACCCTCGTTTCTACGCAGTATTTT.

The rearrangement uses TRBV18 and TRBJ1-1; D gene ambiguous. The ends were cut back, 2 bases at V and 0 bases at J, with 10 bases in the middle. Germline V gene lookup returns CDR1 KGHSH and CDR2 LQKENI. CDR3 length: 15 amino acids. The CDR3 loop reads CASSPGVHMNTEAFF. CDR3 DNA: TGTGCCAGCTCACCAGGGGTTCACATGAACACTGAAGCTTTCTTT.

The sample holds a few counts of this clone. The chain carries TRBV7-9 and TRBJ1-1; D not resolved. The germline V gene has CDR1 SEHNR and CDR2 FQNEAQ (reference sequence). The CDR3 has 13 residues. Trimming took off 5 bases at V and 0 bases at J, with 7 bases between the two ends. The CDR3 DNA reads TGTGCCAGCAGCCCGCAGATGAACACTGAAGCTTTCTTT. This gives the protein CASSPQMNTEAFF.

This clone was found once. The rearrangement uses TRBV19 and TRBJ2-7, with D tentatively TRBD1 (5 bases). V was shortened by 3 bases and J by 5 bases, with 14 bases between the two germline ends. CDR1 is LNHDA, CDR2 SQIVND, per germline (reference sequence). This CDR3 spans 14 amino acids. The CDR3 here is CASSMGLPYHEQYF. In DNA, the CDR3 is TGTGCCAGTAGTATGGGGCTCCCGTACCACGAGCAGTACTTC.

The chain combines TRBV2 with TRBJ2-7; no reliable D call. The CDR3 sequence is 13 residues long. Germline CDR1 and CDR2: SNHLY and FYNNEI. Trimming shortened V by 6 bases and J by 6 bases, and 15 bases separated the two germline ends. Here the CDR3 reads CASRSTVNAEQYF. CDR3 coding DNA: TGTGCCAGCAGGAGTACGGTGAACGCCGAGCAGTACTTC.

This sequence joins TRBV9 and TRBJ1-3; the D gene is possibly TRBD1 (6 bases). The CDR3 runs 15 residues. The V and J ends lost 3 bases and 0 bases respectively, with 10 bases between them. Germline CDR1 is SGDLS and CDR2 is YYNGEE. CDR3 coding DNA: TGTGCCAGCAGCGCCGGACAGCTCTCTGGAAACACCATATATTTT. Amino acid sequence: CASSAGQLSGNTIYF.

This sequence joins TRBV29-1 and TRBJ1-2; TRBD1 might be the D (5 bases). Germline V CDR1 and CDR2: SQVTM, ANQGSEA. CDR3 length: 13 residues. Deletions cut 3 bases from V and 5 bases from J, with 13 bases between. The CDR3 DNA sequence: TGCAGCGTTGACCCACGGGGCCGGTATGGCTACACCTTC. Protein sequence: CSVDPRGRYGYTF.

This chain connects TRBV29-1 to TRBJ2-3; D gene unclear. V dropped 0 bases and J dropped 5 bases, with 6 bases sitting between them. The V gene's germline CDR1 is SQVTM and CDR2 ANQGSEA. The CDR3 has 12 amino acids. The CDR3 loop reads CSVEDMRDTQYF. In nucleotides, the CDR3 is TGCAGCGTTGAAGATATGAGAGATACGCAGTATTTT.

This chain uses TRBV5-4 with TRBJ1-5; 7 bases match TRBD1. CDR3 length: 14 amino acids. Germline trimming cut 4 bases from V and 2 bases from J; bases unmatched to any gene: 3. CDR1 and CDR2 from the germline V gene are SGHNT and YYREEE (reference sequence). Here the CDR3 reads CASSPGQGNQPQHF. The DNA for the CDR3 is TGTGCCAGCAGCCCCGGACAGGGCAATCAGCCCCAGCATTTT.

The CDR3 nucleotides are TGCGCCAGCAGTCACCCCCCGGTCAGGGAGAACACTGAAGCTTTCTTT. Its translation is CASSHPPVRENTEAFF. The chain recombines TRBV23-1 with TRBJ1-1, with D possibly matching TRBD1 (5 bases). TRBV23-1 counts as an open reading frame of uncertain function. V dropped 3 bases and J dropped 1 base, with 15 bases sitting between them. CDR3 length: 16 amino acids.

The count of this clone is one. V usage is TRBV7-8 and J usage is TRBJ2-5; D is unclear. The germline V and J ends were trimmed by 1 base and 6 bases, with 12 bases remaining between them. The length of the CDR3 is 14 residues. Germline CDR1 reads SGHVS; CDR2 reads FQNEAQ. The CDR3 DNA sequence: TGTGCCAGCAGCTTAGGTTTCGGTCGGAAGACCCAGTACTTC. It is translated as CASSLGFGRKTQYF.

The chain couples TRBV9 to TRBJ2-3, with TRBD2 identical over 13 bases. The V gene's germline CDR1 is SGDLS and CDR2 YYNGEE. J gave up 9 bases and V 10 bases, and 5 bases lay outside the gene matches. This CDR3 has 12 residues. CDR3 residues: CALLAGGPTQYF. The CDR3 nucleotides are TGTGCCTTACTAGCGGGGGGGCCGACGCAGTATTTT.

This clone was recorded once. The V gene is TRBV2, the J gene TRBJ2-3; D may match TRBD1 or TRBD2 (5 bases each). The germline V gene encodes CDR1 SNHLY and CDR2 FYNNEI. Trimming left V 8 bases short and J 6 bases short, with 12 bases between. This CDR3 spans 12 amino acids. This CDR3 reads CASCYGGDTQYF. CDR3 coding DNA: TGTGCCAGCTGTTATGGGGGTGATACGCAGTATTTT. The entire variable domain, with the rest obtained from reference TRBV2 and TRBJ2-3, is as follows: EPEVTQTPSHQVTQMGQEVILRCVPISNHLYFYWYRQILGQKVEFLVSFYNNEISEKSEIFDDQFSVERPDGSNFTLKIRSTKLEDSAMYFCASCYGGDTQYFGPGTRLTVL.

The V and J genes are TRBV7-9 and TRBJ1-4; D may be TRBD1 (5 bases). The CDR3 runs to 14 residues. V was pared by 5 bases and J by 12 bases, with 19 bases between. Looked up from germline, CDR1 is SEHNR and CDR2 is FQNEAQ (reference sequence). The CDR3 bases are TGTGCCAGCAGCCACCGGGACGGCGGAGGAGAACTGTTTTTT. This codes for CASSHRDGGGELFF.

This chain connects TRBV7-9 to TRBJ2-7; TRBD1 aligns across 9 bases. Germline trimming cut 5 bases from V and 3 bases from J; bases unmatched to any gene: 8. Looked up from germline, CDR1 is SEHNR and CDR2 is FQNEAQ (reference sequence). The CDR3 runs 15 residues. The CDR3 loop is CASSLSQGAHYEQYF. DNA of the CDR3: TGTGCCAGCAGCCTATCACAGGGGGCCCACTACGAGCAGTACTTC.

The chain couples TRBV7-8 to TRBJ2-5, with D perhaps matching TRBD1 (5 bases). Between the trimmed V and J ends, which lost 7 bases and 2 bases, there was a span of 20 bases. Germline loops: CDR1 SGHVS, CDR2 FQNEAQ. The CDR3 sequence is 16 residues long. CDR3: CASTRTRTNRQETQYF. As DNA, the CDR3 is TGTGCCAGCACCCGGACACGCACCAACAGACAAGAGACCCAGTACTTC.

The chain carries TRBV5-4 and TRBJ2-7; no clear D. CDR3 length: 11 residues. CDR1 SGHNT and CDR2 YYREEE come from the germline V gene (reference sequence). The V end lost 1 base, the J end lost 5 bases, and 4 bases lay between the germline ends. This CDR3 is CASSLSNEQYF. The CDR3 DNA follows: TGTGCCAGCAGCTTGTCTAACGAGCAGTACTTC.

The V call is TRBV4-3, the J call TRBJ2-1; 9 nucleotides align to TRBD2. Germline lookup yields CDR1 LGHNA and CDR2 YSLEER. CDR3 size: 17 residues. Trimming removed 4 bases from V and 7 bases from J; junction bases left unmatched: 14. CDR3 region: CASSPTTMRGGRNEQFF. CDR3 DNA sequence: TGCGCCAGCAGCCCTACAACTATGCGGGGGGGGAGGAATGAGCAGTTCTTC.

The V gene is TRBV6-5, the J gene TRBJ2-5, with TRBD1 as a possible D gene (5 bases). CDR3 length: 15 amino acids. With 0 bases removed from V and 1 base from J, the gap between germline ends came to 9 bases. Germline loops: CDR1 MNHEY, CDR2 SVGAGI. CDR3 coding DNA: TGTGCCAGCAGTTACTCTGGGGCGCTCCAAGAGACCCAGTACTTC. Amino acids: CASSYSGALQETQYF.

The CDR3 bases are TGTGCCAGCAGCTTAGGGCGTCAGCGGGGATCCCTCACAGATACGCAGTATTTT. This gives the protein CASSLGRQRGSLTDTQYF. The rearrangement uses TRBV7-9 and TRBJ2-3, with 7 bases lining up with TRBD2. Unmatched junction bases numbered 12, after V lost 1 base and J lost 2 bases. Germline CDR1 is SEHNR and CDR2 is FQNEAQ (reference sequence). The CDR3 contains 18 residues.

The chain recombines TRBV20-1 with TRBJ2-1, with a weak D call TRBD1 (5 bases). The CDR3 covers 11 residues. Looked up from germline, CDR1 is DFQATT and CDR2 is SNEGSKA (reference sequence). Trimming stripped 5 bases from V and 15 bases from J, with 17 bases between. The CDR3, as DNA: TGCAGTGCTCCGGACAAGCAAATTCTGTTCTTC. Translated: CSAPDKQILFF.